This entry lists 19 T cell receptor beta chains sequenced from one sample in a study of T cell changes during pregnancy in multiple sclerosis. Measured with immunoSEQ multiplex PCR; TCRdb has only the in-frame clones, and not every one. The sample includes 60,000 or so clones, around 93% of them seen just once. Sequences were derived from CD4+ T cells from peripheral blood mononuclear cells, sampled before pregnancy. Every receptor here comes from a female donor with multiple sclerosis, enrolled in a pregnancy study.

The chain recombines TRBV21-1 with TRBJ2-3; the D segment call TRBD2 is taken from the table without a DNA check. TRBV21-1 is tagged as a pseudogene. There are 18 residues in the CDR3. CDR3 coding DNA: TGTGCCAGCAGCAAAGTCGCGGGAGCCTCCAAAGAATCAGATACGCAGTATTTT. Residues: CASSKVAGASKESDTQYF.

This sequence joins TRBV29-1 and TRBJ2-2; 9 bases agree with TRBD1. V trimming: 5 bases; J trimming: 6 bases; junction bases outside the gene matches: 7. This CDR3 comprises 14 residues. Germline V gene data show CDR1 as SQVTM and CDR2 as ANQGSEA. In DNA, the CDR3 is TGCAGCGTTTTGGACAGGGGTCCCGCCGGGGAGCTGTTTTTT. Its protein product is CSVLDRGPAGELFF.

The chain has TRBV4-1 and TRBJ2-7, with a weak D call TRBD2 (7 bases). Germline CDR1 and CDR2: MGHRA and YSYEKL. This CDR3 is built from 16 residues. V lost 0 bases and J 3 bases, leaving 15 bases between the germline ends. The CDR3 is CASSQEKGGGRYEQYF. CDR3 DNA: TGCGCCAGCAGCCAAGAAAAGGGGGGGGGTCGCTACGAGCAGTACTTC.

The chain joins TRBV7-9 to TRBJ1-1; TRBD1 matches at 11 bases. Unmatched junction bases numbered 15, after V lost 5 bases and J lost 4 bases. The CDR3 consists of 18 residues. Germline V gives CDR1 SEHNR, CDR2 FQNEAQ (reference sequence). The CDR3 coding sequence is TGTGCCAGCAGCCCGGACAGGGGGCTTTGGGGGGGGACCACTGAAGCTTTCTTT. It translates to CASSPDRGLWGGTTEAFF.

The chain combines TRBV27 with TRBJ1-1; 7 bases agree with TRBD1. This CDR3 has 16 residues. The V segment lost 1 base and the J segment 1 base; nucleotides outside the gene matches: 6. Germline values: CDR1 MNHEY, CDR2 SMNVEV (reference sequence). The CDR3 nucleotides are TGTGCCAGCAGTTTATTAGGAAGGGGGCCGAACACTGAAGCTTTCTTT. It is translated as CASSLLGRGPNTEAFF.

The CDR3 DNA reads as TGTGCCAGCAGTTCAAGGACTAGCCCGATCCCAGATACGCAGTATTTT. Protein product: CASSSRTSPIPDTQYF. The genes are TRBV6-6 and TRBJ2-3, with 8 positions matching TRBD2. Per germline, CDR1 MNHNY and CDR2 SVGAGI (reference sequence). After removal of 4 bases from V and 4 bases from J, the junction contained 10 bases not matched to a gene. The CDR3 has 16 residues.

The chain has TRBV5-1 and TRBJ2-2, with D uncertain. Germline CDR1 is SGHRS and CDR2 is YFSETQ. The CDR3 is made up of 14 amino acids. Trimming pared 5 bases from V and 7 bases from J, leaving 15 bases between. The CDR3 loop is CASSTLQFYGELFF. Written as DNA, the CDR3 is TGCGCCAGCAGTACCCTACAGTTCTACGGGGAGCTGTTTTTT. The full variable domain, its missing parts supplied by reference TRBV5-1 and TRBJ2-2, is KAGVTQTPRYLIKTRGQQVTLSCSPISGHRSVSWYQQTPGQGLQFLFEYFSETQRNKGNFPGRFSGRQFSNSRSEMNVSTLELGDSALYLCASSTLQFYGELFFGEGSRLTVL.

The chain uses TRBV7-3 and TRBJ2-1; 7 bases map to TRBD2. Germline V gene data show CDR1 as SGHTA and CDR2 as FQGTGA. This CDR3 is 14 amino acids long. V lost 5 bases and J lost 8; bases outside the gene matches: 9. CDR3 nucleotide sequence: TGTGCCAGCAGCCCCGGGAGGATAGTGTATGAGCAGTTCTTC. Protein sequence: CASSPGRIVYEQFF.

The chain uses TRBV11-2 and TRBJ2-1; 11 positions match TRBD2. V trimming: 6 bases; J trimming: 8 bases; junction bases outside the gene matches: 9. This CDR3 is 15 amino acids long. Per the germline V gene, CDR1 is SGHAT and CDR2 is FQNNGV. In nucleotides, the CDR3 is TGTGCCAGCAGGTCCGGGACTAGCGGAGGGGATGAGCAGTTCTTC. It specifies CASRSGTSGGDEQFF.

The rearrangement uses TRBV7-2 and TRBJ2-5; D is unresolved. The CDR3 is 11 residues long. Per the germline V gene, CDR1 is SGHTA and CDR2 is FQGNSA. The V and J ends lost 4 bases and 8 bases respectively, with 8 bases between them. Here the CDR3 DNA reads TGTGCCAGCAGCTCCGGGTATACCCAGTACTTC. Its protein is CASSSGYTQYF.

The rearrangement uses TRBV7-8 and TRBJ2-1; TRBD2 agrees at 7 bases. The germline V gene encodes CDR1 SGHVS and CDR2 FQNEAQ. This CDR3 has 16 amino acids. V was clipped by 2 bases and J by 7 bases; unmatched bases: 11. The CDR3 coding sequence is TGTGCCAGCAGCTTAAGGGCCCTCGGGGGGTTAAATGAGCAGTTCTTC. Its translation is CASSLRALGGLNEQFF.

With regard to this clone: Sequence at one end of the junction differs from germline and may be a read error. The chain joins TRBV7-7 to TRBJ2-1, with 7 positions matching TRBD2. There are 15 residues in the CDR3. CDR1 SSHAT and CDR2 FNYEAQ come from the germline V gene (reference sequence). The DNA of the CDR3 is TGTGCTAGCAGCTTAGCCGGGGGACTAATGAATGAGCAGTTCTTC. Encoded protein: CASSLAGGLMNEQFF.

The rearrangement uses TRBV19 and TRBJ1-5, with TRBD1 matching over 7 bases. The CDR3 loop spans 17 amino acids. CDR1 LNHDA and CDR2 SQIVND come from the germline V gene (reference sequence). With V trimmed by 6 bases and J by 0 bases, 11 bases remained unmatched. CDR3 in amino acids: CASSRKTGDTSNQPQHF. The CDR3 DNA is TGTGCCAGTAGCAGGAAAACAGGGGACACTAGCAATCAGCCCCAGCATTTT.

The V gene is TRBV4-2, the J gene TRBJ2-1; 8 nucleotides line up with TRBD2. This CDR3 spans 17 amino acids. Germline values: CDR1 LGHNA, CDR2 YNFKEQ. V shed 1 base, J shed 8 bases, and the junction held 13 bases outside the gene matches. The CDR3 DNA follows: TGTGCCAGCAGCCAAGTACCCCCGGGACTAGTAATCTATGAGCAGTTCTTC. It encodes CASSQVPPGLVIYEQFF.

This chain joins TRBV9 and TRBJ2-1; D is possibly TRBD2 (5 bases). The length of the CDR3 is 14 residues. V lost 0 bases and J 7 bases, leaving 11 bases between the germline ends. The germline V gene has CDR1 SGDLS and CDR2 YYNGEE. CDR3 nucleotides: TGTGCCAGCAGCGTAGGGGCTAGCCAGAATGAGCAGTTCTTC. Translation: CASSVGASQNEQFF.

V and J are TRBV7-2 and TRBJ1-3; 7 positions match TRBD1. CDR3 size: 14 residues. Per the germline V gene, CDR1 is SGHTA and CDR2 is FQGNSA. V lost 5 bases to trimming and J lost 3 bases; unmatched junction nucleotides: 4. The CDR3 coding sequence is TGTGCCAGCAGCCCGACAGGGTTTGGAAACACCATATATTTT. As protein: CASSPTGFGNTIYF.

The CDR3 reads CAWTRGGAFRSGQPQHF. CDR3 sequence (DNA): TGTGCCTGGACACGCGGTGGGGCTTTCCGGTCCGGGCAGCCCCAGCATTTT. This sequence joins TRBV30 and TRBJ1-5; tentatively, D is TRBD1 (5 bases). V lost 4 bases to trimming and J lost 7 bases, with 26 bases between them. The CDR3 is made up of 17 amino acids. The germline V gene has CDR1 GTSNPN and CDR2 SVGIG (reference sequence). Filled out from reference TRBV30 and TRBJ1-5, the complete variable domain reads SQTIHQWPATLVQPVGSPLSLECTVEGTSNPNLYWYRQAAGRGLQLLFYSVGIGQISSEVPQNLSASRPQDRQFILSSKKLLLSDSGFYLCAWTRGGAFRSGQPQHFGDGTRLSIL.

J is TRBJ1-2 and V is TRBV28; TRBD1 aligns across 7 bases. Germline V gene data show CDR1 as MDHEN and CDR2 as SYDVKM. The length of the CDR3 is 18 residues. With V trimmed by 5 bases and J by 4 bases, 19 bases remained unmatched. The CDR3 coding sequence is TGTGCCAGCAGTATAGGGGGGACAGCGGGTCCCAGTATCTATGGCTACACCTTC. Protein: CASSIGGTAGPSIYGYTF.

The chain recombines TRBV5-1 with TRBJ1-3; TRBD1 matches at 7 bases. The CDR3 consists of 14 residues. Per the germline V gene, CDR1 is SGHRS and CDR2 is YFSETQ. V lost 4 bases and J lost 6; bases outside the gene matches: 7. The CDR3 is CASSQGDKQNTIYF. CDR3 DNA: TGCGCCAGCAGCCAGGGGGACAAGCAAAACACCATATATTTT.